Sequencing of this T cell receptor beta chain was carried out in a study of OX40 agonist ivuxolimab in advanced cancers. Some clones are missing from TCRdb's copy, which holds only in-frame ones; the method was immunoSEQ multiplex PCR. Found here are approximately 60,000 clones, about 91% of them singletons; the top ten hold about 13%. The germline V gene has CDR1 PRHDT and CDR2 FYEKMQ (reference sequence). The length of the CDR3 is 14 residues. V dropped 4 bases and J dropped 4; count of bases not matched to a gene: 4. The chain employs TRBV13 and TRBJ2-4, with 7 bases fitting TRBD2. This TCR was recovered from an adult with an advanced solid tumor such as melanoma, head and neck, liver or kidney cancer. Material: CD4+ or CD8+ T cells sorted from blood, obtained in a trial of the OX40 agonist ivuxolimab. CDR3 in amino acids: CASSSRTSKNIQYF. CDR3 nucleotide sequence: TGTGCCAGCAGCTCTAGGACTAGTAAAAACATTCAGTACTTC.